The clone carrying this T cell receptor (beta chain) has just one count. Only in-frame clones appear in the TCRdb table, and some are missing; sequencing was by immunoSEQ multiplex PCR. The table has around 91,000 clones, about four fifths seen once; the top ten hold 15% to 20%. These data are taken from a study of blood T cell repertoires in COVID-19. Study details: PBMCs, B-cell-depleted T cells, or T cells were the source of the cDNA or gDNA that made up the material.

The CDR3 extends over 14 amino acids. Germline-derived CDR1 and CDR2 are GTSNPN and SVGIG (reference sequence). Trimming removed 3 bases at V and 0 bases at J, with 10 bases between. The chain employs TRBV30 and TRBJ2-3, with D maybe TRBD1 (5 bases). The material sequenced was peripheral blood. The TCR was taken from a woman aged 80 or over with active or convalescent COVID-19. For the CDR3, the DNA is TGTGCCTGGAGGCGACCAGGGAGCACAGATACGCAGTATTTT. It is translated as CAWRRPGSTDTQYF.